This TCR beta chain was obtained from a study of blood T cell repertoires in COVID-19. Profiling relied on immunoSEQ multiplex PCR, and the TCRdb table lists in-frame clones only, not all of them. In the table there are about 70,000 clones, 65% to 85% of which are singletons. This clone occurred a few times. V lost 4 bases, J lost 2 bases, and 7 bases stayed unmatched. Germline V gene sequence: CDR1 SGHAT, CDR2 FQNNGV. The CDR3 length is 16 residues. The sequencing input was peripheral blood. The clonotype comes from an elderly woman with active or convalescent COVID-19. The chain recombines TRBV11-2 with TRBJ2-2; TRBD2 matches 7 bases. The CDR3 reads CASSSKGGSNTGELFF. CDR3 in DNA: TGTGCCAGCAGCTCGAAGGGCGGGAGCAACACCGGGGAGCTGTTTTTT.